This T cell receptor beta chain was identified during a study of cytomegalovirus exposure and HLA in healthy donors. This PCR relied on a set of 60 Vbeta primers and 13 Jbeta primers. TCRdb's table, derived via immunoSEQ multiplex PCR, lists solely in-frame clones and lacks some. The table records 90,000 to 150,000 clones, over 80% of them present only once. Trimming cost V 8 bases and J 3 bases; bases outside gene matches: 8. The germline CDR1 and CDR2 sequences are MNHEY and SMNVEV (reference sequence). CDR3 length: 15 residues. This chain connects TRBV27 to TRBJ2-7, with 12 nucleotides matching TRBD2. The sequenced sample was PBMCs. The sequence was obtained from a man aged 50 to 59 in good health and CMV-seronegative. CDR3 in amino acids: CASGDPGLAGYEQYF. The DNA of the CDR3 is TGTGCCAGCGGTGATCCGGGACTAGCGGGCTACGAGCAGTACTTC.